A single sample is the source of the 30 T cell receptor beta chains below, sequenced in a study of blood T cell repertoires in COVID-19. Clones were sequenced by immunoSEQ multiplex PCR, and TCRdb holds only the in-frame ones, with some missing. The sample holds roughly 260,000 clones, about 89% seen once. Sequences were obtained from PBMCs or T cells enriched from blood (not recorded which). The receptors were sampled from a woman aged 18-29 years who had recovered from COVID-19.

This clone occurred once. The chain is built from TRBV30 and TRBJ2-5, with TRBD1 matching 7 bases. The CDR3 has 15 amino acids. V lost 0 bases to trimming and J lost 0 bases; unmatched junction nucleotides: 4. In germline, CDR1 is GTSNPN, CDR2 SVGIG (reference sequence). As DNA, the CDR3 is TGTGCCTGGAGTGTACACGGGACAGACCAAGAGACCCAGTACTTC. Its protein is CAWSVHGTDQETQYF.

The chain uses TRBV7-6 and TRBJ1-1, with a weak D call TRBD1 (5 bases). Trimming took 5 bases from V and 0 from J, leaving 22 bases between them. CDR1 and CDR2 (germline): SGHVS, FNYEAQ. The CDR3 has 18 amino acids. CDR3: CASSLVTSGGNMNTEAFF. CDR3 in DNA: TGTGCCAGCAGCCTTGTCACATCTGGGGGGAACATGAACACTGAAGCTTTCTTT.

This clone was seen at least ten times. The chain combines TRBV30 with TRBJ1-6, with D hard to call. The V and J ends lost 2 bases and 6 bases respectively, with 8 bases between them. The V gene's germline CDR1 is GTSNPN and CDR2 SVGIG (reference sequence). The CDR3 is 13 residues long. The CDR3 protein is CAWSPSPNSPLHF. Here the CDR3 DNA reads TGTGCCTGGAGTCCTAGCCCTAATTCACCCCTCCACTTT.

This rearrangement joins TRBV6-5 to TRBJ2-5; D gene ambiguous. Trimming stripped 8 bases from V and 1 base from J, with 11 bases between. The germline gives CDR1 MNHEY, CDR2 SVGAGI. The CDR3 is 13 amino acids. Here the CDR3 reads CASEASGQETQYF. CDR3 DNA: TGTGCCAGCGAAGCTAGTGGCCAAGAGACCCAGTACTTC.

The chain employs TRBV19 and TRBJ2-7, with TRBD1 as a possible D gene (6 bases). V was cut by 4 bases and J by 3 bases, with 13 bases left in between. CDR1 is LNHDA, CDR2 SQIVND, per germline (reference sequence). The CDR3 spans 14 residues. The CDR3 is CASSTGRGVYEQYF. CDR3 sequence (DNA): TGTGCCAGTAGTACCGGCAGGGGAGTCTACGAGCAGTACTTC.

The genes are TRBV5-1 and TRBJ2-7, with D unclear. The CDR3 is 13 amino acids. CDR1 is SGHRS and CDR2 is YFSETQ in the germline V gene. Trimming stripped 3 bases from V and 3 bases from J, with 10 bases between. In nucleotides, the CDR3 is TGCGCCAGCAGCTCTACGAACCGCTACGAGCAGTACTTC. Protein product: CASSSTNRYEQYF.

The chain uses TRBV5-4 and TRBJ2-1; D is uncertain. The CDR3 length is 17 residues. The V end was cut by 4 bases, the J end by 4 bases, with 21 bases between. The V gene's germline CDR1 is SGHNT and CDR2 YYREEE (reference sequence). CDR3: CASSAYTRIITYNEQFF. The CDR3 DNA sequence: TGTGCCAGCAGCGCCTATACCCGAATAATTACTTACAATGAGCAGTTCTTC.

CDR3 nucleotides: TGTGCCAGCAGTTTTTCAGGGTACGAGCAGTACTTC. This translates into CASSFSGYEQYF. The gene calls are TRBV12-3 or TRBV12-4 and TRBJ2-7; the D gene is possibly TRBD1 (5 bases). There are 12 residues in the CDR3. Trimming took 3 bases from V and 4 from J, leaving 7 bases between them.

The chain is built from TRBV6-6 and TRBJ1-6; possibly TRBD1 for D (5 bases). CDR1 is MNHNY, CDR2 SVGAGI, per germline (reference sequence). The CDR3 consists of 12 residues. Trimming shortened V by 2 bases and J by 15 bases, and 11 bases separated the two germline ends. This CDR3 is CASSYHAGLLHF. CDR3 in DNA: TGTGCCAGCAGTTACCACGCGGGGCTCCTCCACTTT.

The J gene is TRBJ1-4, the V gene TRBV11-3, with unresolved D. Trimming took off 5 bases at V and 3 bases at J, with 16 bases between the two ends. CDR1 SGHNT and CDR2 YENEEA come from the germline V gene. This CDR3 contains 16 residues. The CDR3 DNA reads TGTGCCAGCAGCCGAGCTTGGTATCCGGCTAATGAAAAACTGTTTTTT. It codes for CASSRAWYPANEKLFF. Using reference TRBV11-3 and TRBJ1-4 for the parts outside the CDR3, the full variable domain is EAGVVQSPRYKIIEKKQPVAFWCNPISGHNTLYWYLQNLGQGPELLIRYENEEAVDDSQLPKDRFSAERLKGVDSTLKIQPAELGDSAVYLCASSRAWYPANEKLFFGSGTQLSVL.

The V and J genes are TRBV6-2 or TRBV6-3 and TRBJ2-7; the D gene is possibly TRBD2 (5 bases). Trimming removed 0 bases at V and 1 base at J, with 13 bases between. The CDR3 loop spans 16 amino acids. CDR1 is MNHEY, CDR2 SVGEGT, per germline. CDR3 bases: TGTGCCAGCAGTTACTCGTTACGACTACGGTCCTACGAGCAGTACTTC. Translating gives CASSYSLRLRSYEQYF.

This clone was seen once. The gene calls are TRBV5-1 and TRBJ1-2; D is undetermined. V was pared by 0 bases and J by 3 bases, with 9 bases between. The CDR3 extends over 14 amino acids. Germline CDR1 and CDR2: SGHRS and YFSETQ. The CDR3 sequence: CASSLAMGDYGYTF. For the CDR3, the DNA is TGCGCCAGCAGCTTGGCCATGGGCGACTATGGCTACACCTTC.

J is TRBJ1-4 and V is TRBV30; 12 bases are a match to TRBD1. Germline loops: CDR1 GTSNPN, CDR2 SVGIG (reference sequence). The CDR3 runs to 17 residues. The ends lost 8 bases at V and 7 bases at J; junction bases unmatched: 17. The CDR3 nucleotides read TGTGCCCTCAGTGAAGGGACAGGGGGCGTTGGGATTGAAAAACTGTTTTTT. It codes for CALSEGTGGVGIEKLFF.

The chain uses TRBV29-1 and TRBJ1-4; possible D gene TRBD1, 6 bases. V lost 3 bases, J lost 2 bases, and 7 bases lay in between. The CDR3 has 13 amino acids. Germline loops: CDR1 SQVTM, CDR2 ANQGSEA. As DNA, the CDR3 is TGCAGCGTTGATGGGGGCACTAATGAAAAACTGTTTTTT. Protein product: CSVDGGTNEKLFF.

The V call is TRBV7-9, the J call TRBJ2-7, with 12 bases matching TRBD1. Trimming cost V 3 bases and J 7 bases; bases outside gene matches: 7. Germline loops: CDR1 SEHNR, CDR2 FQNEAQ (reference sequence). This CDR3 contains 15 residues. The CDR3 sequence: CASSFPGTGGREQYF. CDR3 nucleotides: TGTGCCAGCAGCTTCCCCGGGACAGGGGGCCGGGAGCAGTACTTC. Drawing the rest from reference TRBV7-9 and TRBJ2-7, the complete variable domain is DTGVSQNPRHKITKRGQNVTFRCDPISEHNRLYWYRQTLGQGPEFLTYFQNEAQLEKSRLLSDRFSAERPKGSFSTLEIQRTEQGDSAMYLCASSFPGTGGREQYFGPGTRLTVT.

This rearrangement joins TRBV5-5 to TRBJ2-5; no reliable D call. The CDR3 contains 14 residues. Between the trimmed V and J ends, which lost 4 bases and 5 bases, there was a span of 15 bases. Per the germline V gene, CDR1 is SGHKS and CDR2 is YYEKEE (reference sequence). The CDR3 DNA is TGTGCCAGCAGCCCCCGACACTTAACGGAGACCCAGTACTTC. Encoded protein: CASSPRHLTETQYF.

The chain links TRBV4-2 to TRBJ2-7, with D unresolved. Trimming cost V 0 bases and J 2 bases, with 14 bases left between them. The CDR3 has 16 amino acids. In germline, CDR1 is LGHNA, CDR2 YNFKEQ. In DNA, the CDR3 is TGTGCCAGCAGCCAAGATCCCTCCGGTGGAGCCTACGAGCAGTACTTC. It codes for CASSQDPSGGAYEQYF.

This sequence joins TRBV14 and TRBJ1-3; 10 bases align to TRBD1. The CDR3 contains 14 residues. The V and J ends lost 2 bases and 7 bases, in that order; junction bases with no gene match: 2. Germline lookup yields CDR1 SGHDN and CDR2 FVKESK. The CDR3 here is CASSQRTGGNTIYF. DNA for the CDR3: TGTGCCAGCAGCCAACGGACAGGGGGGAACACCATATATTTT. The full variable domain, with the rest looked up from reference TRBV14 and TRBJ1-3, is EAGVTQFPSHSVIEKGQTVTLRCDPISGHDNLYWYRRVMGKEIKFLLHFVKESKQDESGMPNNRFLAERTGGTYSTLKVQPAELEDSGVYFCASSQRTGGNTIYFGEGSWLTVV.

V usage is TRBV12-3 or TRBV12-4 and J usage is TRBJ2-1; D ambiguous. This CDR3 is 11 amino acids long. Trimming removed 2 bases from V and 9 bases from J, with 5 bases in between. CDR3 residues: CASSLLGEQFF. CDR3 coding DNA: TGTGCCAGCAGTTTACTAGGTGAGCAGTTCTTC.

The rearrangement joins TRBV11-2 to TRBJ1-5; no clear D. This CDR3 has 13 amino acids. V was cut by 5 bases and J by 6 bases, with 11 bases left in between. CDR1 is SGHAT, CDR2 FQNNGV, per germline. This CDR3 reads CASSLHTGQPQHF. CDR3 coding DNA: TGTGCCAGCAGCCTACATACGGGTCAGCCCCAGCATTTT.

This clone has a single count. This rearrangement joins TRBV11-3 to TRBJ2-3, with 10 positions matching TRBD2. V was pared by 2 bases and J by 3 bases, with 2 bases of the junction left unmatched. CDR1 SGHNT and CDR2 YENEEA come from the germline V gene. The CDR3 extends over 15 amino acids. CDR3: CASSLLAGVTDTQYF. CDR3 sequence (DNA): TGTGCCAGCAGCTTACTAGCGGGGGTTACAGATACGCAGTATTTT.

The CDR3 loop reads CASSVWATSGGSYNEQFF. CDR3 DNA sequence: TGTGCCAGCAGTGTTTGGGCCACTAGCGGGGGCTCCTACAATGAGCAGTTCTTC. The chain carries TRBV6-1 and TRBJ2-1; 11 bases are a match to TRBD2. J lost 0 bases, V lost 4 bases, and 8 bases had no gene match. Germline V CDR1 and CDR2: MNHNS, SASEGT. CDR3 size: 18 residues.

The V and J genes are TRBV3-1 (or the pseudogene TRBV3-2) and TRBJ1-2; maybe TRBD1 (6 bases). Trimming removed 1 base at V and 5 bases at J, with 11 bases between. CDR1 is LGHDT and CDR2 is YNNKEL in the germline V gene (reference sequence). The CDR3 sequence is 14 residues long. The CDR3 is CASSQGSQGYGYTF. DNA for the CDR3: TGTGCCAGCAGCCAAGGGAGTCAGGGGTATGGCTACACCTTC.

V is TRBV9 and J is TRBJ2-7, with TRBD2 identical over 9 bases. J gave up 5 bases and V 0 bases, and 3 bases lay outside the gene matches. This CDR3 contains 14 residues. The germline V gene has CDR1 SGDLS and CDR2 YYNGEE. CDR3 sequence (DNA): TGTGCCAGCAGCGTAGAGACTAGCGGCAACGAGCAGTACTTC. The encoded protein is CASSVETSGNEQYF.

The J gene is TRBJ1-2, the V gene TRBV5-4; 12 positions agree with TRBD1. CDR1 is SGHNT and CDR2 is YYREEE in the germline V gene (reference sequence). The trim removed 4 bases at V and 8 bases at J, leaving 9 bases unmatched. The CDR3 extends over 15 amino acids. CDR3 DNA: TGTGCCAGCAGCCACCGGGACAGGGGGCTGTACGGCTACACCTTC. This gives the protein CASSHRDRGLYGYTF.

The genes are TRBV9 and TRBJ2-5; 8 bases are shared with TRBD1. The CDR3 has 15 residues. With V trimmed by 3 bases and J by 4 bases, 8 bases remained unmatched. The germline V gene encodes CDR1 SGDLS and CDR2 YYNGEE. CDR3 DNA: TGTGCCAGCAGCGCCGGACAGGGATCCCCAGAGACCCAGTACTTC. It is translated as CASSAGQGSPETQYF.

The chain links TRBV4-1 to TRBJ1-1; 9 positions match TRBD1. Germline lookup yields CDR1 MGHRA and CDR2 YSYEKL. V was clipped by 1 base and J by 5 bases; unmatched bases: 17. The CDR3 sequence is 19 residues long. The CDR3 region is CASSQVPGQGRTRMTEAFF. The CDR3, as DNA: TGCGCCAGCAGCCAAGTCCCGGGACAGGGTAGGACTCGGATGACTGAAGCTTTCTTT.

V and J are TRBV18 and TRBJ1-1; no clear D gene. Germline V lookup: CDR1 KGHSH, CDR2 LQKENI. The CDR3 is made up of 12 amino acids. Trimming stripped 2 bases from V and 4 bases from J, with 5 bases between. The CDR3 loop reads CASSPGSTEAFF. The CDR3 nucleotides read TGTGCCAGCTCACCAGGCAGCACTGAAGCTTTCTTT.

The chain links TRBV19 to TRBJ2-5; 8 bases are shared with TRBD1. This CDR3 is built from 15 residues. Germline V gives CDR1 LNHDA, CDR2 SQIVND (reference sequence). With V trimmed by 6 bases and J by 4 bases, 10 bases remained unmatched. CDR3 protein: CASRPSRGHLETQYF. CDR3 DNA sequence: TGTGCCAGTAGACCCAGCAGGGGGCATCTAGAGACCCAGTACTTC. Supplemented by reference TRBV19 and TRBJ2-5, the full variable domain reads DGGITQSPKYLFRKEGQNVTLSCEQNLNHDAMYWYRQDPGQGLRLIYYSQIVNDFQKGDIAEGYSVSREKKESFPLTVTSAQKNPTAFYLCASRPSRGHLETQYFGPGTRLLVL.

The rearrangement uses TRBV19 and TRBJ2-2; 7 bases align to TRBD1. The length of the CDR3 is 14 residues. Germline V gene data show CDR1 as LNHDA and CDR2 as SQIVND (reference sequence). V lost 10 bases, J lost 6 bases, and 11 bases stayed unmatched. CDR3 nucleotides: TGTGCCACTATGGACAGGCCAGGGGCCGGGGAGCTGTTTTTT. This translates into CATMDRPGAGELFF.